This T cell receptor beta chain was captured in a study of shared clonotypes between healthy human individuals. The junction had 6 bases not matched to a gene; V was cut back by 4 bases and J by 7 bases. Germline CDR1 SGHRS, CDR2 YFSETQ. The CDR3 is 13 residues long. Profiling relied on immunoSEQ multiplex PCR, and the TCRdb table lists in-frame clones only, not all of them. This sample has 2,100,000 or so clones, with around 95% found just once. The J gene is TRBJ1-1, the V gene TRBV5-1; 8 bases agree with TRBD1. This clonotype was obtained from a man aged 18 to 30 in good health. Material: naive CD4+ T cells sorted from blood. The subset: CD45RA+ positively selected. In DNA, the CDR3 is TGCGCCAGCAGCGCGACAGGGGTCGGTGAAGCTTTCTTT. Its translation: CASSATGVGEAFF.